The present T cell receptor (beta chain) was sequenced within a study of blood T cell repertoires in COVID-19. About the study: Acute and convalescent COVID-19 specimens originated in the United States, Italy and Spain.

Original processing notes: Amplified reference gene primers provided the basis for estimating nucleated cell counts. Profiling relied on immunoSEQ multiplex PCR, and the TCRdb table lists in-frame clones only, not all of them. The V and J calls and the clone size are those of that table, but D and trimming were determined from the DNA. The sample carries approximately 280,000 clones, 90% recorded once. The CDR3 totals 20 residues. The germline V gene encodes CDR1 GTSNPN and CDR2 SVGIG (reference sequence). J lost 0 bases, V lost 0 bases, and 15 bases had no gene match. This clone is a singleton in its sample. Those who participated ranged in age from about 18 to 89 years and resided in roughly 26 US areas. Participant-given clinical history determined each cohort assignment.

The clonotype originates from a woman aged 18-29 years with acute COVID-19. The sample taken for sequencing was PBMCs or T cells enriched from blood (not recorded which). The chain links TRBV30 to TRBJ1-5, with 9 bases that match TRBD1. The CDR3 sequence is CAWSVRVPGQGPYSNQPQHF. The DNA for the CDR3 is TGTGCCTGGAGTGTACGGGTCCCGGGACAGGGCCCCTATAGCAATCAGCCCCAGCATTTT.